This T cell receptor (beta chain) was found in a study of T cells in Graves' hyperthyroidism and ophthalmopathy. Amplified TCR beta CDR3 regions came from RNA transcripts. HTBI primers were employed in a first-round RT-PCR of the TCR CDR3. TCRdb reanalysed the multiplex PCR reads using MiXCR and keeps one entry per CDR3 protein. Of fewer than 650,000 distinct CDR3 sequences in the sample, about 45% were seen once. V was pared by 1 base and J by 11 bases, with 5 bases between. The CDR3 loop spans 10 amino acids. Looked up from germline, CDR1 is SGHVS and CDR2 is FQNEAQ. The rearrangement uses TRBV7-8 and TRBJ1-1, with D hard to call. This TCR came from an adult woman with Graves' disease, either hyperthyroidism or ophthalmopathy (not recorded which). Sequencing input: peripheral blood or thyroid tissue (not recorded which). The CDR3 DNA follows: TGTGCCAGCAGCTTAGGTGGGGCTTTCTTT. As protein: CASSLGGAFF.